A selection of T cell receptor beta chains follows, all from one sample in a study of a mutant IDH1 vaccine in newly diagnosed glioma. Their antigen targets remain unknown. The repertoire was sequenced with immunoSEQ multiplex PCR; TCRdb's copy has only in-frame clones and lacks some. The sample lists fewer than 65,000 clones; over 70% were seen once. The sequenced sample was PBMCs, obtained from a glioma patient whose treatment included an IDH1 peptide vaccine. The receptors stem from a man over 45 with glioma. The CDR3 runs from the conserved cysteine through the conserved F or W. The order of the fields is J gene, D gene, V gene, clone size, CDR3 DNA, CDR3 protein. D genes are given only for firm matches. A clone size is listed for some rows: how often the clone was seen (once, few, many), or a class if it is expanded.

J: TRBJ2-2; D: NA; V: TRBV6-5; size: NA; DNA: TGTGCCAGCAGTTACGGTGGGACGAACACCGGGGAGCTGTTTTTT; CDR3: CASSYGGTNTGELFF
J: TRBJ1-1; D: TRBD1; V: TRBV27; size: NA; DNA: TGTGCCAGCACCGACAGGGGCACTGAAGCTTTCTTT; CDR3: CASTDRGTEAFF
J: TRBJ2-3; D: NA; V: TRBV5-6; size: NA; DNA: TGTGCCAGCAGCCGGACGGGGAGCAGCACAGATACGCAGTATTTT; CDR3: CASSRTGSSTDTQYF
J: TRBJ2-7; D: TRBD2; V: TRBV7-2; size: NA; DNA: TGTGCCAGCAGCTCGCCGGGACTAGCAATCTACGAGCAGTACTTC; CDR3: CASSSPGLAIYEQYF
J: TRBJ2-5; D: NA; V: TRBV7-3; size: NA; DNA: TGTGCCAGCAGCTCGCAGGGTGGCGAGACCCAGTACTTC; CDR3: CASSSQGGETQYF
J: TRBJ2-7; D: NA; V: TRBV7-8; size: NA; DNA: TGTGCCAGCAGCTTAGCGCATAGGGGCTACGAGCAGTACTTC; CDR3: CASSLAHRGYEQYF
J: TRBJ2-6; D: NA; V: TRBV6-1; size: NA; DNA: TGTGCCAGCACTGGGGCCAACGTCCTGACTTTC; CDR3: CASTGANVLTF
J: TRBJ1-1; D: TRBD1; V: TRBV19; size: NA; DNA: TGTGCCAGTACCTCACAGGGGTCTGTCGCTGAAGCTTTCTTT; CDR3: CASTSQGSVAEAFF
J: TRBJ1-3; D: TRBD1; V: TRBV2; size: NA; DNA: TGTGCCAGCAGTCGGGACAGGAACTCTGGAAACACCATATATTTT; CDR3: CASSRDRNSGNTIYF
J: TRBJ2-5; D: TRBD2; V: TRBV2; size: NA; DNA: TGTGCCAGCAGGGAGGGTAGCGGGGGAGAGACCCAGTACTTC; CDR3: CASREGSGGETQYF
J: TRBJ2-1; D: NA; V: TRBV4-3; size: NA; DNA: TGCGCCAGCGGACCTCCAACGACTACCTCCTACAATGAGCAGTTCTTC; CDR3: CASGPPTTTSYNEQFF
J: TRBJ2-7; D: TRBD1; V: TRBV5-1; size: NA; DNA: TGCGCCAGCAGCCTCCGGGACAGACTCTACGAGCAGTACTTC; CDR3: CASSLRDRLYEQYF
J: TRBJ2-3; D: NA; V: TRBV7-3; size: few; DNA: TGTGCCAGCAGCTCCCTTAGCACAGATACGCAGTATTTT; CDR3: CASSSLSTDTQYF
J: TRBJ2-5; D: NA; V: TRBV27; size: NA; DNA: TGTGCCAGCAGCTCAACAGGAGGGGGAGAAGAGACCCAGTACTTC; CDR3: CASSSTGGGEETQYF
J: TRBJ2-1; D: NA; V: TRBV25-1; size: NA; DNA: TGTGCCAGCCAGCCAGGAGGGGTAGGCAATGAGCAGTTCTTC; CDR3: CASQPGGVGNEQFF